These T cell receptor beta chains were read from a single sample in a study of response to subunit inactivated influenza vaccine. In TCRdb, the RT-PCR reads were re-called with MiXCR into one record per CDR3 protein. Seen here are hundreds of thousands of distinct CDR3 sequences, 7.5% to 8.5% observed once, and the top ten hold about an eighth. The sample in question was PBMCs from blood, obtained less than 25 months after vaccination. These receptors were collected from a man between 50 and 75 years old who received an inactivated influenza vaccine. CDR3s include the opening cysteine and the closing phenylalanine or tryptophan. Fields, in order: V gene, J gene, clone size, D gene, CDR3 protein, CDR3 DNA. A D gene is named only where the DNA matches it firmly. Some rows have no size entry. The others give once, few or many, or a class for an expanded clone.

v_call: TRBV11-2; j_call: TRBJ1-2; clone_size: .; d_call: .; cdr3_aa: CASSFNEGRDGYTF; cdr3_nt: TGTGCCAGCAGCTTCAATGAGGGAAGGGATGGCTACACCTTC
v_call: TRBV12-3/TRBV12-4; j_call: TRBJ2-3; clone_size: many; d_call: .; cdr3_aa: CASSFGRTSTDTQYF; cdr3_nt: TGTGCCAGCAGTTTCGGCCGAACTAGCACAGATACGCAGTATTTT
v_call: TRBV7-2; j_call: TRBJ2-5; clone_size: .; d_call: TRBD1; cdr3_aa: CASSFARGDRGRETQYF; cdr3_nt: TGTGCCAGCAGCTTCGCCCGGGGGGACAGGGGGAGGGAGACCCAGTACTTC
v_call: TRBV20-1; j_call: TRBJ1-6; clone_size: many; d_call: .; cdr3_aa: CSARGLNSPLHF; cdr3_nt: TGCAGTGCGCGGGGATTAAATTCACCCCTCCACTTT
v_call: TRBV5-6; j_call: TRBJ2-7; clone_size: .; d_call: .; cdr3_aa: CAISPGSYGRYEQYF; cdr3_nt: TGTGCCATCAGCCCCGGGTCGTACGGACGCTACGAGCAGTACTTC
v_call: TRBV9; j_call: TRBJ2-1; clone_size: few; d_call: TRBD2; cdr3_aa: CASSVATSVGEQFF; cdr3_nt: TGTGCCAGCAGCGTAGCCACTAGCGTGGGCGAGCAGTTCTTC
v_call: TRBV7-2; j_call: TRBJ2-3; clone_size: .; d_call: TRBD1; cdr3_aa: CASSPTGVTDTQYF; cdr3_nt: TGTGCCAGCAGCCCGACAGGGGTAACAGATACGCAGTATTTT
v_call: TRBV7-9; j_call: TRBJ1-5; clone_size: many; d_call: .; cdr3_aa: CASTLQSGQPQHF; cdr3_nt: TGTGCCAGCACCCTACAAAGCGGTCAGCCCCAGCATTTT
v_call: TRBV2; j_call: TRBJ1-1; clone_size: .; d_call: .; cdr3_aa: CAVRTNTEAFF; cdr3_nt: TGTGCCGTCAGGACCAACACTGAAGCTTTCTTT
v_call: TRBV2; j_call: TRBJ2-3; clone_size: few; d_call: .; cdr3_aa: CASRAWGYTDTQYF; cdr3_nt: TGTGCCAGCAGGGCGTGGGGGTACACAGATACGCAGTATTTT
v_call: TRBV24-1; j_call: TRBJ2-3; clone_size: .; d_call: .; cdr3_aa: CATSEWSADTQYF; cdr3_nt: TGTGCCACCAGTGAATGGAGCGCAGATACGCAGTATTTT
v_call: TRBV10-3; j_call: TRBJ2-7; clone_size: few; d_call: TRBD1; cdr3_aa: CAISLTGGGQSGEQYF; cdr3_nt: TGTGCCATCAGCCTAACAGGGGGCGGGCAGTCGGGGGAGCAGTACTTC
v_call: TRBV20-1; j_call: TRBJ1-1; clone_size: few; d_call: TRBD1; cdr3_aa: CSARASRGTVNTEAFF; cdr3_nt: TGCAGTGCTAGAGCGTCCAGGGGGACAGTGAACACTGAAGCTTTCTTT
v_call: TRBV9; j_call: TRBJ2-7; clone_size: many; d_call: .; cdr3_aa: CASSLGSSGEQYF; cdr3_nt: TGTGCCAGCAGCCTCGGGTCCTCTGGGGAGCAGTACTTC
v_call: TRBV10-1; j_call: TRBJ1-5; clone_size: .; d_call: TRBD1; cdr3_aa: CASRRDRDVYSNQPQHF; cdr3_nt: TGCGCCAGCAGACGGGACAGGGACGTTTATAGCAATCAGCCCCAGCATTTT
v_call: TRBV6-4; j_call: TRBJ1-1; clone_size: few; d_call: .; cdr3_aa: CASRRETGTEAFF; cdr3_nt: TGTGCCAGCAGAAGGGAAACGGGCACTGAAGCTTTCTTT
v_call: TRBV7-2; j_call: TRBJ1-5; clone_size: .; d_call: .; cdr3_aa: CASSPASRSNQPQHF; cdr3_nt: TGTGCCAGCAGCCCAGCCAGCAGATCCAATCAGCCCCAGCATTTT
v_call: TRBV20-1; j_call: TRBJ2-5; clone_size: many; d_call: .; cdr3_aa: CRASGPSKETQYF; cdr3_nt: TGCAGAGCAAGCGGGCCCAGCAAGGAGACCCAGTACTTC
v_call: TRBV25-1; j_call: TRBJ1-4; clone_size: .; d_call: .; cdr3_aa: CASSEFLSFGERLFF; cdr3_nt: TGTGCCAGCAGTGAATTTCTTTCCTTTGGTGAAAGACTGTTTTTT
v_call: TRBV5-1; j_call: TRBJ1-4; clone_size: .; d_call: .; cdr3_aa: CASSYERTGGEKLFF; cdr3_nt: TGCGCCAGCAGCTACGAGCGTACGGGCGGTGAAAAACTGTTTTTT
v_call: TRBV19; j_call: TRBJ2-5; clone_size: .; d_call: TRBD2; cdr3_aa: CASSDSGSWMVTQYF; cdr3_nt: TGTGCCAGTAGTGATAGCGGGAGTTGGATGGTGACCCAGTACTTC
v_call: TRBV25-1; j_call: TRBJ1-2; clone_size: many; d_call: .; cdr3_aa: CASTGGEEESGYTF; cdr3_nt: TGTGCCAGCACTGGGGGGGAAGAGGAGTCTGGCTACACCTTC
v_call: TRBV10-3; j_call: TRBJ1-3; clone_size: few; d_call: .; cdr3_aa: CAITPDGGNTIYF; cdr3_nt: TGTGCCATCACCCCGGACGGGGGAAACACCATATATTTT
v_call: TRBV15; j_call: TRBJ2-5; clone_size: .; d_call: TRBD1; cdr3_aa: CATSKGGNQETQYF; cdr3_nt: TGTGCCACCAGCAAAGGGGGCAACCAAGAGACCCAGTACTTC
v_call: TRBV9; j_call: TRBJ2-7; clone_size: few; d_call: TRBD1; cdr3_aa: CASGDRDEQYF; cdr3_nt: TGTGCCAGCGGGGACAGGGACGAGCAGTACTTC
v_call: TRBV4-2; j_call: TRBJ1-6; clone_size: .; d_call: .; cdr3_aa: CASSQVLGARNSPLHF; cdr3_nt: TGTGCCAGCAGCCAAGTGCTGGGGGCGCGAAATTCACCCCTCCACTTT
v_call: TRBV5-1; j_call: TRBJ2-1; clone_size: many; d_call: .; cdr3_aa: CASSSPTETPGDEQFF; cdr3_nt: TGCGCCAGCAGCTCGCCAACTGAAACCCCCGGGGATGAGCAGTTCTTC
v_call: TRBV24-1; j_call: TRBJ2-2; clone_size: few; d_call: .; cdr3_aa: CATSDSETGLDTGELFF; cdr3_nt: TGTGCCACCAGTGATTCGGAAACAGGGTTGGACACCGGGGAGCTGTTTTTT
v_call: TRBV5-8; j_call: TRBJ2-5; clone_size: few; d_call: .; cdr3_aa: CASSRVNPTETQYF; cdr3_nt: TGTGCCAGCAGTCGTGTCAATCCCACAGAGACCCAGTACTTC
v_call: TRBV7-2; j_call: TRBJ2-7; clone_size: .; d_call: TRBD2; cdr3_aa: CASSLQLSRGGPYEQYF; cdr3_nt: TGTGCCAGCAGCTTACAGCTCAGTCGGGGAGGGCCCTACGAGCAGTACTTC
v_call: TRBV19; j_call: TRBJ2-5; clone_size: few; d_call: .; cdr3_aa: CASSIEWQGRQETQYF; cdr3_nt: TGTGCCAGTAGTATAGAATGGCAGGGGAGGCAAGAGACCCAGTACTTC
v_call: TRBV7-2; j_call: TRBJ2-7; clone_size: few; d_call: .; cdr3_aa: CASSGHYPSYEQYF; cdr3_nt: TGTGCCAGCAGTGGACATTATCCTTCCTACGAGCAGTACTTC
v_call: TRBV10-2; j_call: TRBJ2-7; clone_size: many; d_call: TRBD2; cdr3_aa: CASSETPGGAGEQYF; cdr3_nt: TGCGCCAGCAGTGAAACCCCGGGGGGGGCTGGGGAGCAGTACTTC
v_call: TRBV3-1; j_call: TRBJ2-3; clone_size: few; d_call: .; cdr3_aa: CASSQVQRARTDTQYF; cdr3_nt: TGTGCCAGCAGCCAAGTTCAGCGGGCCCGCACAGATACGCAGTATTTT
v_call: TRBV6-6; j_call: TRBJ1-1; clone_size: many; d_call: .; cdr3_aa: CASSYSAGLWGGPSAGHWNTEAFF; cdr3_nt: TGTGCCAGCAGTTACTCGGCGGGACTCTGGGGTGGCCCGTCAGCGGGACACTGGAACACTGAAGCTTTCTTT
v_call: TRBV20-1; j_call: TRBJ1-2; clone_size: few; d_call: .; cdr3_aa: CSASREANYGYTF; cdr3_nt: TGCAGTGCTAGTCGGGAGGCTAACTATGGCTACACCTTC
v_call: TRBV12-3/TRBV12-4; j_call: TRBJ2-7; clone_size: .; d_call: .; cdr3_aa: CASSIQAGTYEQYF; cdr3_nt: TGTGCCAGCAGTATCCAAGCCGGTACCTACGAGCAGTACTTC
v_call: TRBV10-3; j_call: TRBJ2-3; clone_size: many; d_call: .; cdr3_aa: CAIGIEGTDTQYF; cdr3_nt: TGTGCCATCGGGATTGAGGGCACAGATACGCAGTATTTT
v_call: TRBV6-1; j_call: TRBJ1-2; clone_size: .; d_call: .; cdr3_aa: CASSRGSTYKAGYTF; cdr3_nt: TGTGCCAGCAGCCGCGGGTCTACGTATAAGGCTGGCTACACCTTC